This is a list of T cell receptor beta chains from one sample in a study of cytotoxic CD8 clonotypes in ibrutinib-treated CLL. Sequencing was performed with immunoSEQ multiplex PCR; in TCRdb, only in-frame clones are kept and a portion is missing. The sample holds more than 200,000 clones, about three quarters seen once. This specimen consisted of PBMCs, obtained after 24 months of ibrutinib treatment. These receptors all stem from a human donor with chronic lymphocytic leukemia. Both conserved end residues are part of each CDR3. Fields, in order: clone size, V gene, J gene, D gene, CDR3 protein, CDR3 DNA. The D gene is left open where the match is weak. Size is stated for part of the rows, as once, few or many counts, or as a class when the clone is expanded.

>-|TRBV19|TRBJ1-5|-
CASSITERNQPQHF
TGTGCCAGTAGTATAACGGAAAGGAATCAGCCCCAGCATTTT
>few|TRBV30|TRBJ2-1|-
CAWDHGDPGYNEQFF
TGTGCCTGGGACCACGGAGACCCTGGCTACAATGAGCAGTTCTTC
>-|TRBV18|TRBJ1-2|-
CASSPLDTTNYGYTF
TGTGCCAGCTCACCACTGGATACGACTAACTATGGCTACACCTTC
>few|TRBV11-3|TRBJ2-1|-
CASSGKIDKLVEQFF
TGTGCCAGCAGCGGAAAGATCGACAAGCTGGTTGAGCAGTTCTTC
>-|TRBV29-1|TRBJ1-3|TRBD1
CSAWDSPGNTIYF
TGCAGCGCCTGGGACAGCCCTGGAAACACCATATATTTT
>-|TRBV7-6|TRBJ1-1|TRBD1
CASAGTDINTEAFF
TGTGCCAGTGCCGGGACAGACATAAACACTGAAGCTTTCTTT
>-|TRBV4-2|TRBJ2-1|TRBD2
CASSQLAGGSYNEQFF
TGTGCCAGCAGCCAACTAGCGGGAGGCTCCTACAATGAGCAGTTCTTC
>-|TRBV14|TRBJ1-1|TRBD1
CASSHLAGGAEAFF
TGTGCCAGCAGCCATCTGGCAGGGGGCGCGGAAGCTTTCTTT
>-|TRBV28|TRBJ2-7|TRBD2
CAIQGGSHGGFKEQYF
TGTGCCATCCAGGGTGGGAGCCACGGGGGGTTTAAGGAGCAGTACTTC
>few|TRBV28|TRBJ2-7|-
CASGYSYEQYF
TGTGCCAGCGGGTATTCCTACGAGCAGTACTTC
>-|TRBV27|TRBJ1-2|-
CASRPTGFYGYTF
TGTGCCAGCAGGCCAACAGGGTTCTATGGCTACACCTTC
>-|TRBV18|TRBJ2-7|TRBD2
CASSSEGGLAFTMAIYEQYF
TGTGCCAGCTCATCGGAGGGGGGACTAGCATTTACCATGGCTATCTACGAGCAGTACTTC
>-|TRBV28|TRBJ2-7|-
CASSLMAVETYEQYF
TGTGCCAGCAGTTTAATGGCCGTGGAAACCTACGAGCAGTACTTC
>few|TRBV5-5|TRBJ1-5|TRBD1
CASSLEFRQGEQPQHF
TGTGCCAGCAGCCTCGAATTCAGACAGGGCGAGCAGCCCCAGCATTTT
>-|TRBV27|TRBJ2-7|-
CASSLLGRIDSSYEQYF
TGTGCCAGCAGTTTATTAGGTCGGATAGACTCCTCCTACGAGCAGTACTTC
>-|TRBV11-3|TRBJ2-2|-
CASSVNSAGELFF
TGTGCCAGCAGCGTGAACTCCGCCGGGGAGCTGTTTTTT
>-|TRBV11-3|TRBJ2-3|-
CASSLTASTDTQYF
TGTGCCAGCAGCTTAACAGCTAGCACAGATACGCAGTATTTT
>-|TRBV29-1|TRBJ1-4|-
CSVRASRGEKLFF
TGCAGCGTTCGGGCCTCGAGGGGGGAAAAACTGTTTTTT
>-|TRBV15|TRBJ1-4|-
CATQSLHEKLFF
TGTGCCACTCAATCCCTACATGAAAAACTGTTTTTT
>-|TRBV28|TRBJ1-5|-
CASNHQRAGGIQPQHF
TGTGCCAGCAATCACCAACGGGCGGGGGGTATTCAGCCCCAGCATTTT
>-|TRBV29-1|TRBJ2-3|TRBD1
CSAYRGTDTQYF
TGCAGCGCCTACAGGGGAACAGATACGCAGTATTTT
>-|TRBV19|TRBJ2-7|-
CASRPAGFGYEQYF
TGTGCCAGTAGGCCGGCAGGTTTCGGTTACGAGCAGTACTTC
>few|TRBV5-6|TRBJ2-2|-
CASSLATGELFF
TGTGCCAGCAGCTTGGCCACCGGGGAGCTGTTTTTT
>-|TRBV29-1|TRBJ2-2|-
CSVGPPMNTGELFF
TGCAGCGTTGGTCCGCCTATGAACACCGGGGAGCTGTTTTTT
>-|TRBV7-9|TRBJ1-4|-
CASSLEGGKLFF
TGTGCCAGCAGCTTAGAGGGCGGGAAACTGTTTTTT
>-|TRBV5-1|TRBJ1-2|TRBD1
CASSAGQGAGGYTF
TGCGCCAGCAGCGCGGGACAGGGGGCGGGTGGCTACACCTTC
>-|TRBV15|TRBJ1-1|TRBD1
CATSSQGAAEAFF
TGTGCCACCAGCAGTCAGGGGGCGGCTGAAGCTTTCTTT
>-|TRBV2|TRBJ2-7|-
CASIAPRLREQYF
TGTGCCAGCATAGCGCCTCGACTCCGGGAGCAGTACTTC
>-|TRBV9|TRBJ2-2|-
CASSVLPLRRNTGELFF
TGTGCCAGCAGCGTACTCCCCCTCAGGAGGAACACCGGGGAGCTGTTTTTT
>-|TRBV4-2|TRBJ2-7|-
CASSQAGDSYEQYF
TGTGCCAGCAGCCAAGCTGGGGACTCCTACGAGCAGTACTTC
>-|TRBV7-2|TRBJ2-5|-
CASSWVEGGKTQYF
TGTGCCAGCAGCTGGGTGGAGGGTGGGAAGACCCAGTACTTC
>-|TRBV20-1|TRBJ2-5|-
CSRQGRETQYF
TGCAGTCGCCAGGGGCGGGAGACCCAGTACTTC
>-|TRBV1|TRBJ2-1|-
CTSSPLWGPAATYNEQFF
TGCACCAGCAGCCCGCTTTGGGGGCCGGCCGCCACCTACAATGAGCAGTTCTTC
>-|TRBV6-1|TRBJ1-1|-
CASSDQTNTEAFF
TGTGCCAGCAGTGACCAGACGAACACTGAAGCTTTCTTT
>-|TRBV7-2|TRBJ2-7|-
CASSGGLWQHESYEQYF
-
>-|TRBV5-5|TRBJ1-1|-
CASSLDPDRSF
TGTGCCAGCAGCTTGGACCCCGACAGATCTTTT
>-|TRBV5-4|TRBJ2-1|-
CASSLGGSGNTYNEQFF
TGTGCCAGCAGCTTGGGGGGTAGCGGAAATACCTACAATGAGCAGTTCTTC
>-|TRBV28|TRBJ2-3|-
CASSWLGTTDTQYF
TGTGCCAGCAGTTGGCTCGGGACTACAGATACGCAGTATTTT
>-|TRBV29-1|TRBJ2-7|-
CSVEKGYEQYF
TGCAGCGTTGAAAAAGGGTACGAGCAGTACTTC
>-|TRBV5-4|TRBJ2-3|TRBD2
CASSLDLIAGDSTDTQYF
TGTGCCAGCAGCTTGGATTTAATTGCGGGAGATTCCACAGATACGCAGTATTTT
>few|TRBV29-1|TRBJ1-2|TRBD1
CSVEGTALQNYGYTF
TGCAGCGTAGAAGGGACAGCGCTACAGAACTATGGCTACACCTTC
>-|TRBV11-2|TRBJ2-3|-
CASSFRIQLTDTQYF
TGTGCCAGCAGCTTCAGGATACAACTCACAGATACGCAGTATTTT
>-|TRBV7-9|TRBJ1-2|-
CASSRPTGGYTF
TGTGCCAGCAGCCGGCCGACAGGTGGCTACACCTTC
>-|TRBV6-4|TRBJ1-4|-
CASSVRMGEKLFF
TGTGCCAGCAGCGTTCGCATGGGGGAAAAACTGTTTTTT
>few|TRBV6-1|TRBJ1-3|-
CASSDAGFPGNTIYF
TGTGCCAGCAGTGACGCAGGGTTCCCTGGAAACACCATATATTTT
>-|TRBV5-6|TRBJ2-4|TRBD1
CASSLEGQGVWENIQYF
TGTGCCAGCAGCTTGGAGGGACAGGGGGTATGGGAAAACATTCAGTACTTC
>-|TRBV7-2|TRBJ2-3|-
CASRLSGTGTDTQYF
TGTGCCAGCAGATTGAGCGGGACAGGCACAGATACGCAGTATTTT
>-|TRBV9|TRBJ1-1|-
CASSVVQENTEAFF
TGTGCCAGCAGCGTAGTCCAGGAGAACACTGAAGCTTTCTTT
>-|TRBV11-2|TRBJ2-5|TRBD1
CASSGPTPGTAKETQYF
TGTGCCAGCAGCGGGCCCACACCCGGGACAGCCAAAGAGACCCAGTACTTC
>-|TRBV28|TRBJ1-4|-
CASSLVTTNEKLFF
TGTGCCAGCAGTTTGGTCACAACTAATGAAAAACTGTTTTTT
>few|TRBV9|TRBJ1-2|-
CASSVEGTYGYTF
TGTGCCAGCAGCGTGGAGGGGACCTATGGCTACACCTTC
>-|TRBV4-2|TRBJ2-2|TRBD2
CASRGAGERTGELFF
TGTGCCAGCAGAGGGGCGGGAGAAAGAACCGGGGAGCTGTTTTTT
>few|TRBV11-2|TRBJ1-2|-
CASSSYRAGYTF
TGTGCCAGCAGTTCTTATCGGGCTGGCTACACCTTC